This T cell receptor beta chain was found in a study of follicular helper T cells after annual influenza vaccination. Study overall: Across the 2013-2014, 2014-2015 and 2015-2016 vaccination seasons, some subjects were resampled.

Trimming cost V 5 bases and J 10 bases; bases outside gene matches: 10. CDR3 length equals 14 residues. The germline V gene encodes CDR1 MDHEN and CDR2 SYDVKM. Indicated time point: 2013-2014 season, 7 days after vaccination. This table comes from immunoSEQ multiplex PCR, and its TCRdb copy is limited to in-frame clones, with some not included. Of nearly 9,000 clones listed, over 80% were seen once; the top ten hold 3% to 3.5%. The starting material was CXCR5+ CD38- circulating T follicular helper cells from blood, obtained 7 days after influenza vaccination. Subset in this sample: circulating Tfh, non-naive CD4+CXCR5+PD-1+ (ICOS+CD38+ or ICOS-CD38-). The TCR originated in an adult who received the influenza vaccine. This rearrangement joins TRBV28 to TRBJ1-5, with TRBD1 matching over 8 bases. The CDR3 DNA is TGTGCCAGCAGTCCACAGGGGGGAATCAGCCCCCAGCATTTT. Encoded protein: CASSPQGGISPQHF.